This T cell receptor beta chain was identified during a study of blood T cell repertoires in COVID-19 (dated by TCRdb to the early 2020s). With respect to the entire study: Samples covering the acute and convalescent phases of COVID-19 were provided by collaborators in the United States, Italy and Spain. The prospective study material was composed of cDNA or gDNA derived from T cells, B-cell-depleted T cells, or PBMCs. The dataset comprised deeply sampled blood TCRbeta repertoires from subjects exposed to, actively infected with, or recovered from COVID-19. The repertoires were made available in a free public database intended to serve as a resource for research on the immune response to SARS-CoV-2. HLA class I and class II types, where available, came from metadata supplied by the sample provider rather than from assay-based typing. Samples were obtained from the ongoing ImmuneRACE study (first 160 participants) and from some 1,200 subjects provided by 6 global collaborators. A de-identified subject ID, COVID-19 status, age in years and sex were almost always included in the sample metadata.

TCRbeta CDR3 regions were amplified from genomic DNA by means of the immunoSEQ Assay, a bias-controlled multiplex PCR. Under the source paper's analysis protocol: The number of nucleated cells in each sample was estimated from the amplification of reference gene primers within the assay. To quantify the absolute abundance of each unique TCRbeta CDR3 rearrangement, sequence reads were collapsed and filtered. For each sample, productive Simpson clonality was calculated by taking the square root of Simpson's diversity index across productive rearrangements. Held by TCRdb, this immuneACCESS table contains in-frame sequences only and omits some clones. Under half of the omission traces to an unresolved V gene where checked; the cause of the rest is unknown. V, J and clone size are taken as reported in that table, and D and trimming were inferred from the DNA itself. The sample table lists fewer than 140,000 clones, over 70% of them with a count of one. The ten biggest clones cover 0.75% to 1% of the sample.

Collaborating institutions collected whole blood in K2EDTA tubes following their own protocols. Collaborator samples were shipped for TCRbeta analysis as frozen whole blood, isolated PBMCs, or DNA extracted from either sample type. Broad study findings and their caveats: The quantity of clinical and demographic metadata differed by source and by participant and was supplied without curation.

This clone was seen ten or more times. Its antigen is not yet known. Per-base quality was not reported, and no clone a single base away is much larger than it. From cysteine to phenylalanine, the CDR3 is 17 amino acids long. CDR3 DNA only is kept here, 51 bases in frame from base 1. The trim is 4 bases for V and 3 bases for J, with a gap of 19 bases between the germline ends. CDR1 and CDR2 are drawn from the germline V gene: MGHRA, YSYEKL. The chain couples TRBV4-1 to TRBJ1-5, and the D gene may be TRBD1, 6 bases matching. This clonotype was obtained from a human donor with acute or convalescent COVID-19. The donor label of this sample is uncertain. The sequencing input was peripheral blood. The CDR3 region: CASSLPEARGFNQPQHF. The DNA is TGCGCCAGCAGCCTCCCCGAGGCTAGGGGGTTCAATCAGCCCCAGCATTTT.